This T cell receptor beta chain was profiled in a study of CD8+ T cells in alopecia areata. About the research overall: The study gave treated patients oral tofacitinib at 5 to 10 mg twice daily.

The germline V and J ends were trimmed by 6 bases and 3 bases, with 23 bases remaining between them. The CDR3 has 17 amino acids. Germline CDR1 reads MNHEY; CDR2 reads SMNVEV (reference sequence). As to treatment: oral pan-JAK inhibitor, 5-10 mg twice daily. PBMCs provided sorted CD4+ and CD8+ T cells. Investigators isolated RNA and reverse transcribed it into cDNA to act as the sequencing template. Some clones are missing from TCRdb's copy, which holds only in-frame ones; the method was immunoSEQ multiplex PCR. In the table there are approximately 110,000 clones, roughly three fifths of which are singletons.

The chain carries TRBV27 and TRBJ1-2; TRBD1 might be the D (5 bases). The receptor comes from a human donor with alopecia areata. The specimen was CD4+ T cells sorted from blood, collected at week 24, from a patient treated with tofacitinib. CDR3 residues: CASRRLGVLQADYGYTF. The CDR3 DNA is TGTGCCAGCAGACGCCTCGGGGTCCTACAGGCGGACTATGGCTACACCTTC.